This T cell receptor beta chain is from a study of blood T cells in healthy people across ages. The study's findings and limits: Higher diversity, along with more naive CD4+ cells, distinguished long-lived donors from aged donors.

Through a sample-barcoded 5' primer and a J-beta primer mix, a second PCR was run for about 6 to 11 cycles. Each sample yielded at least 3 million CDR3-containing paired-end reads. TCRdb passed the 5' RACE reads through MiXCR, listing each CDR3 protein once. This sample has under 750,000 distinct CDR3 sequences, with more than 45% found just once. Each sample used at least 6.5 million PBMCs. The CDR3 loop spans 11 amino acids. Germline V CDR1 and CDR2: LGHDT, YNNKEL (reference sequence). On this clonotype itself: The target antigen is unknown.

What was sequenced was blood. This TCR derives from an elderly man in good health. This chain joins TRBV3-1 and TRBJ2-7; D is unclear. The end of the DNA fits TRBJ2-5 better, so the J call may be wrong. As DNA, the CDR3 is TGTGCCAGCAGCCAGTTTGAGACCCAGTACTTC. Its translation is CASSQFETQYF.